Below, one T cell receptor (beta chain) is given with its context. The CDR3 is made up of 14 amino acids. Trimming left V 0 bases short and J 5 bases short, with 10 bases between. Germline CDR1 and CDR2: LGHNA and YNFKEQ. Some clones are missing from TCRdb's copy, which holds only in-frame ones; the method was immunoSEQ multiplex PCR. Among 650,000 to 750,000 clones listed, about three quarters were seen once. The data are from a study of shared clonotypes between healthy human individuals. The sequence was obtained from a woman aged 25 to 39 in good health. The genes are TRBV4-2 and TRBJ1-2; D is unresolved. Sequencing used memory CD4+ T cells sorted from blood. Subset meaning: CD45RA-negative fraction. The CDR3 loop reads CASSQEETVYGYTF. CDR3 nucleotide sequence: TGTGCCAGCAGCCAAGAGGAGACGGTATATGGCTACACCTTC.